This entry lists 23 T cell receptor beta chains sequenced from one sample in a study of Ad26.COV2.S vaccination and SARS-CoV-2 variants. Profiling relied on immunoSEQ multiplex PCR, and the TCRdb table lists in-frame clones only, not all of them. The sample has a few hundred thousand clones; about nine tenths are singletons. Noted treatment: 15 to 20 received Ad26.COV2.S at low or high dose, single or two shots; several received placebo; per-sample allocation not given. Samples came from day 63 after the first vaccine or placebo injection. Here the sequenced sample was peripheral blood, taken in a trial of Ad26.COV2.S vaccine versus placebo. All receptors come from a person between 18 and 59 years old who received the Ad26.COV2.S COVID-19 vaccine or a placebo.

The V gene is TRBV10-2, the J gene TRBJ2-1; no firm D call. The CDR3 consists of 11 residues. V lost 0 bases and J lost 6, with 0 bases in between. Germline V lookup: CDR1 WSHSY, CDR2 SAAADI. The CDR3 here is CASSESNEQFF. CDR3 coding DNA: TGCGCCAGCAGTGAGTCCAATGAGCAGTTCTTC.

The chain recombines TRBV6-6 with TRBJ2-7; D ambiguous. This CDR3 spans 12 amino acids. Trimming stripped 2 bases from V and 2 bases from J, with 4 bases between. The germline V gene has CDR1 MNHNY and CDR2 SVGAGI (reference sequence). The CDR3, as DNA: TGTGCCAGCAGTTACCCCCCCTACGAGCAGTACGTC. Its protein is CASSYPPYEQYV.

On this clone: The germline gene is not matched at one end of the junction; a read error may be the cause. The chain recombines TRBV4-1 with TRBJ1-2, with TRBD1 as a possible D gene (6 bases). The germline gives CDR1 MGHRA, CDR2 YSYEKL. CDR3 length: 15 amino acids. The CDR3 DNA is TGCGCCAGCAGCCAAGGGATAGGGGGGCAAGAGCGGGCTGCCTTC. Protein sequence: CASSQGIGGQERAAF.

The V gene is TRBV6-4, the J gene TRBJ1-1, with D maybe TRBD1 (6 bases). V was pared by 6 bases and J by 8 bases, with 16 bases between. Looked up from germline, CDR1 is MRHNA and CDR2 is SNTAGT. The CDR3 has 13 residues. The CDR3 reads CASSPVERGEAFF. In DNA form, the CDR3 reads TGTGCCAGCAGCCCCGTTGAGAGGGGGGAAGCTTTCTTT.

The V call is TRBV6-6, the J call TRBJ1-1; 9 bases match TRBD1. The CDR3 is 13 residues long. From germline, CDR1 is MNHNY and CDR2 SVGAGI (reference sequence). The junction had 10 bases not matched to a gene; V was cut back by 7 bases and J by 10 bases. The DNA for the CDR3 is TGTGCCAGCACCGGACAGGGGAGTTTCGCAGCTTTCTTT. This codes for CASTGQGSFAAFF.

This chain uses TRBV30 with TRBJ1-4, with TRBD1 matching 9 bases. The germline V gene encodes CDR1 GTSNPN and CDR2 SVGIG (reference sequence). The CDR3 is 14 amino acids. With 0 bases clipped from V and 8 bases from J, the junction kept 4 bases outside the gene matches. CDR3 sequence (DNA): TGTGCCTGGAGTGTATGGACAGGGGAAGAAAAACTGTTTTTT. It translates to CAWSVWTGEEKLFF. The full variable domain, with the rest looked up from reference TRBV30 and TRBJ1-4, is SQTIHQWPATLVQPVGSPLSLECTVEGTSNPNLYWYRQAAGRGLQLLFYSVGIGQISSEVPQNLSASRPQDRQFILSSKKLLLSDSGFYLCAWSVWTGEEKLFFGSGTQLSVL.

The chain couples TRBV19 to TRBJ2-1; no firm D call. V was trimmed by 3 bases and J by 0 bases, leaving 12 bases between them. The CDR3 sequence is 16 residues long. Germline CDR1 LNHDA, CDR2 SQIVND (reference sequence). DNA for the CDR3: TGTGCCAGTAGTATTCCCGGATCGTACTCCTACAATGAGCAGTTCTTC. The encoded protein is CASSIPGSYSYNEQFF.

The V gene is TRBV3-1 (or the pseudogene TRBV3-2), the J gene TRBJ2-1; 8 nucleotides match TRBD2. Trimming took 0 bases from V and 10 from J; bases not matched to a gene: 11. This CDR3 is 16 amino acids long. CDR1 and CDR2 (germline): LGHDT, YNNKEL (reference sequence). Written as DNA, the CDR3 is TGTGCCAGCAGCCAAGATCCCTACGGGGGGGGAGAAGAGCAGTTCTTC. This codes for CASSQDPYGGGEEQFF.

The rearrangement joins TRBV4-1 to TRBJ2-1; D call uncertain. This CDR3 spans 15 amino acids. Germline V CDR1 and CDR2: MGHRA, YSYEKL. The germline V and J ends were trimmed by 2 bases and 2 bases, with 10 bases remaining between them. CDR3: CASSQRVGAYNEQFF. As DNA, the CDR3 is TGCGCCAGCAGCCAAAGGGTGGGCGCCTACAATGAGCAGTTCTTC.

The V gene is TRBV3-1 (or the pseudogene TRBV3-2), the J gene TRBJ2-3; 12 positions match TRBD2. This CDR3 is built from 15 residues. The trim removed 3 bases at V and 3 bases at J, leaving 1 base unmatched. From germline, CDR1 is LGHDT and CDR2 YNNKEL (reference sequence). Written as DNA, the CDR3 is TGTGCCAGCAGCCACACTAGCGGGGGGACAGATACGCAGTATTTT. It encodes CASSHTSGGTDTQYF.

This chain uses TRBV10-1 with TRBJ1-1, with D unresolved. The germline V gene encodes CDR1 WNHNN and CDR2 SYGVQD (reference sequence). This CDR3 has 13 amino acids. The germline V and J ends were trimmed by 3 bases and 1 base, with 6 bases remaining between them. This CDR3 reads CASSDARNTEAFF. The CDR3 DNA follows: TGCGCCAGCAGTGATGCCAGGAACACTGAAGCTTTCTTT.

V is TRBV6-6 and J is TRBJ1-1; no definite D call. This CDR3 contains 11 residues. V gave up 2 bases and J gave up 10 bases, with 8 bases separating them. CDR1 and CDR2 from the germline V gene are MNHNY and SVGAGI (reference sequence). CDR3 amino acids: CASSYTLGAFF. The CDR3 DNA reads TGTGCCAGCAGTTACACCCTGGGAGCTTTCTTT.

The CDR3 DNA sequence: TGTGCTAGTGGTTTAGGGACCATAAACATTCAGTACTTC. Amino acids: CASGLGTINIQYF. V usage is TRBV12-5 and J usage is TRBJ2-4; D is perhaps TRBD1 or TRBD2 (5 bases each). There are 13 residues in the CDR3. The V and J ends lost 3 bases and 6 bases respectively, with 9 bases between them. Per the germline V gene, CDR1 is LGHNT and CDR2 is FRNRAP.

The table lists this clone with a count of one. V is TRBV4-1 and J is TRBJ2-1; D not resolved. CDR1 is MGHRA, CDR2 YSYEKL, per germline. V was shortened by 4 bases and J by 9 bases, with 10 bases between the two germline ends. This CDR3 has 12 residues. The CDR3 here is CASSPFAGEQFF. CDR3 coding DNA: TGCGCCAGCAGCCCTTTCGCAGGTGAGCAGTTCTTC.

This chain joins TRBV18 and TRBJ2-5; 15 bases fit TRBD2. The trim removed 6 bases at V and 4 bases at J, leaving 9 bases unmatched. The length of the CDR3 is 17 residues. CDR1 is KGHSH, CDR2 LQKENI, per germline. Here the CDR3 reads CASSPGLAGGRGETQYF. The DNA for the CDR3 is TGTGCCAGCTCGCCCGGACTAGCGGGGGGGCGTGGAGAGACCCAGTACTTC.

The rearrangement links TRBV5-1 to TRBJ2-2; D possibly matches TRBD1 or TRBD2 (5 bases each). CDR3 length: 17 residues. V lost 0 bases, J lost 5 bases, and 17 bases lay in between. Germline loops: CDR1 SGHRS, CDR2 YFSETQ. The CDR3 loop reads CASSLDGTYLLTGELFF. As DNA, the CDR3 is TGCGCCAGCAGCTTGGATGGGACCTATTTGTTGACCGGGGAGCTGTTTTTT.

A remark on this clone: A junction end diverges from the germline sequence, so it may reflect a read error. The chain recombines TRBV6-5 with TRBJ1-2; D is unclear. In germline, CDR1 is MNHEY, CDR2 SVGAGI. CDR3 size: 14 residues. The CDR3 reads CASGYHGANYGYTF. For the CDR3, the DNA is TGTGCCAGCGGTTACCACGGGGCTAACTATGGCTACACCTTC.

The rearrangement links TRBV7-8 to TRBJ2-3, with 13 nucleotides matching TRBD2. Germline V gene lookup returns CDR1 SGHVS and CDR2 FQNEAQ. With 3 bases clipped from V and 3 bases from J, the junction kept 12 bases outside the gene matches. The CDR3 contains 19 residues. The CDR3 is CASSFPPFRTSGSTDTQYF. CDR3 coding DNA: TGTGCCAGCAGCTTCCCTCCCTTTCGGACTAGCGGGAGTACAGATACGCAGTATTTT.

CDR3 sequence reads: CASSLHGNTEAFF. CDR3 coding DNA: TGTGCCAGCAGCTTACACGGTAACACTGAAGCTTTCTTT. This chain uses TRBV7-3 with TRBJ1-1; unclear D gene. CDR1 is SGHTA and CDR2 is FQGTGA in the germline V gene. Between the trimmed V and J ends, which lost 2 bases and 2 bases, there was a span of 6 bases. The CDR3 totals 13 residues.

This clone was seen just once. The genes are TRBV13 and TRBJ1-1, with no clear D. Germline-derived CDR1 and CDR2 are PRHDT and FYEKMQ (reference sequence). V lost 4 bases, J lost 1 base, and 13 bases lay in between. The CDR3 runs 15 residues. CDR3 in DNA: TGTGCCAGCAGCTCTGCAGCCGAGTCGAACACTGAAGCTTTCTTT. It translates to CASSSAAESNTEAFF.

The chain links TRBV28 to TRBJ1-1, with TRBD1 identical over 7 bases. The V gene's germline CDR1 is MDHEN and CDR2 SYDVKM. Losses at the gene ends were 5 bases for V and 12 bases for J; bases not matched to a gene: 9. There are 12 residues in the CDR3. The chain's CDR3 is CASSPQNRGSFF. CDR3 DNA: TGTGCCAGCAGTCCACAAAACAGGGGCTCTTTCTTT.

The chain uses TRBV21-1 and TRBJ2-1; TRBD2 was called by the table and not checked on the DNA. TRBV21-1 is a pseudogene. CDR3 length equals 13 residues. The CDR3 DNA is TGTGCCAGGAGGGGACTAACTTGCAATGAGCAGTTCTTC. Protein sequence: CARRGLTCNEQFF.

This chain uses TRBV19 with TRBJ2-5; TRBD1 is a possible D gene (5 bases). Germline V gives CDR1 LNHDA, CDR2 SQIVND (reference sequence). Trimming took off 11 bases at V and 0 bases at J, with 16 bases between the two ends. This CDR3 contains 14 residues. The CDR3 DNA reads TGTGCCTCCAAGGCAGGGAAGTACCAAGAGACCCAGTACTTC. Its protein product is CASKAGKYQETQYF.